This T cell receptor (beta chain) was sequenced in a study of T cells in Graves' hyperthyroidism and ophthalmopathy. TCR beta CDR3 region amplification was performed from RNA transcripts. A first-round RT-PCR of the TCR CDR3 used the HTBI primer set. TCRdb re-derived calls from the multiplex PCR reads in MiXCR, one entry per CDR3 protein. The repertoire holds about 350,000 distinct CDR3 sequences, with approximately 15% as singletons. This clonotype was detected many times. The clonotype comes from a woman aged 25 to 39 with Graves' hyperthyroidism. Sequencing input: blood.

The CDR3: CASSYWWGQGANQPQHF. The CDR3 nucleotides read TGTGCCAGCAGTTACTGGTGGGGGCAGGGGGCGAATCAGCCCCAGCATTTT. The rearrangement uses TRBV6-6 and TRBJ1-5; 8 nucleotides match TRBD1. The trim removed 1 base at V and 4 bases at J, leaving 9 bases unmatched. The CDR3 covers 17 residues. Germline lookup yields CDR1 MNHNY and CDR2 SVGAGI (reference sequence).